This TCR beta chain came from a study of T cell responses to AZD1222 COVID-19 vaccine. Across the study: Samples with a second dose at about 4 or about 12 weeks were pooled together. Study conclusions and caveats: Among the donors, most were white British and more were female, and clonal diversity was possibly underestimated. A reported finding is that nearly half of spike-specific TCRs target unmutated variant regions. Sampling that yielded the repertoires occurred only after the peak T cell response.

Some clones are missing from TCRdb's copy, which holds only in-frame ones; the method was immunoSEQ multiplex PCR. The sample shows over 100,000 clones, around nine tenths of them seen only once. The V gene end was trimmed by 10 bases and the J gene end by 10 bases; junction bases not matched to a gene: 8. Germline assignment: CDR1 LNHDA and CDR2 SQIVND (reference sequence). The CDR3 loop spans 13 amino acids. In the case of this clone: Its antigen is still unknown.

This receptor was taken from an adult in good health. The chain has TRBV19 and TRBJ2-1; TRBD2 matches at 12 bases. The source material was peripheral blood, sampled on day 0 of AZD1222 vaccination. The CDR3 sequence is CATRLAGAHEQFF. The DNA for the CDR3 is TGTGCCACTCGACTAGCGGGAGCCCACGAGCAGTTCTTC.